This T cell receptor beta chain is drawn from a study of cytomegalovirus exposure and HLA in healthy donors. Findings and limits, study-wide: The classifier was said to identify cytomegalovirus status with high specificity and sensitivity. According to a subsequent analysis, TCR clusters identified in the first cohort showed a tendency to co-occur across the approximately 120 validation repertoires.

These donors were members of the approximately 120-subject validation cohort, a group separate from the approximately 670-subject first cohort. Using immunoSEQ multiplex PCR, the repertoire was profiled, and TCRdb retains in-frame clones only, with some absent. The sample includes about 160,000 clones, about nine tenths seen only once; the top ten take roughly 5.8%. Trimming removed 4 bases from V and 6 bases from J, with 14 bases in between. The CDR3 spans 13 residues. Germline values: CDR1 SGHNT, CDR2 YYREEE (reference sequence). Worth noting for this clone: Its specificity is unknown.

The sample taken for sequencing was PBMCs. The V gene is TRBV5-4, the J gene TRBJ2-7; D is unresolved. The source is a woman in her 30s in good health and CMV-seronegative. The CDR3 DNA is TGTGCCAGCAGCCACCCACGGGCCGGCGAGCAGTACTTC. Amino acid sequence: CASSHPRAGEQYF.